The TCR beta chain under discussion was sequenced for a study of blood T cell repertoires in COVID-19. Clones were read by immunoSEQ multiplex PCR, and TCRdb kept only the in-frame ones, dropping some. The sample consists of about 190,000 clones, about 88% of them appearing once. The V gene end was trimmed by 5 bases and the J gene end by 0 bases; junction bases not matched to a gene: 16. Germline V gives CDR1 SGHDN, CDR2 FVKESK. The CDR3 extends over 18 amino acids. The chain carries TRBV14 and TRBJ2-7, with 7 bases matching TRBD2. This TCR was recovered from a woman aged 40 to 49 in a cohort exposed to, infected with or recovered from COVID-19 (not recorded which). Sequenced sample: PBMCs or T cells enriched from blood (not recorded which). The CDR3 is CASSARWDYKKSSYEQYF. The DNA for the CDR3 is TGTGCCAGCAGCGCTCGCTGGGACTATAAAAAGAGCTCCTACGAGCAGTACTTC.